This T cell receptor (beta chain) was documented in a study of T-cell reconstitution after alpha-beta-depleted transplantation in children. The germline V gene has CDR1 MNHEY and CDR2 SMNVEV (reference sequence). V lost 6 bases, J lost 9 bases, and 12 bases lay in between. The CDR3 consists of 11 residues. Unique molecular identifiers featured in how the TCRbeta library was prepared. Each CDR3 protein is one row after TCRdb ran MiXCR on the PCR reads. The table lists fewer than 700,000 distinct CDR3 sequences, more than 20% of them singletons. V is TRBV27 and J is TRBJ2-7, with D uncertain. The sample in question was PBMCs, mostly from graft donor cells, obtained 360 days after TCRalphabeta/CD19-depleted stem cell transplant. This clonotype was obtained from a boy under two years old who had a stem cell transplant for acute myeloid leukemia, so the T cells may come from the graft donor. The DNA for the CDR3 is TGTGCCAGCAGCCGTGGCCAGACGCAGTACGTC. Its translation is CASSRGQTQYV.